A single sample is the source of the 2 T cell receptor beta chains below, sequenced in a study of CD8+ T cells in alopecia areata. RNA, once extracted, was reverse transcribed into cDNA for use as the sequencing template. Sequenced by immunoSEQ multiplex PCR; TCRdb stores in-frame clones only, minus some. Among around 270,000 clones listed, 58% were seen once. The sample's treatment: oral pan-JAK inhibitor, 5-10 mg twice daily. The sequencing here drew on CD4+ T cells sorted from blood, taken at week 24, from a patient treated with tofacitinib. Receptors originate from a human donor with alopecia areata.

This clone was detected a few times. The chain carries TRBV5-5 and TRBJ1-5, with a possible D match to TRBD1 (5 bases). The ends were cut back, 0 bases at V and 11 bases at J, with 21 bases in the middle. CDR3 length equals 16 residues. The germline V gene has CDR1 SGHKS and CDR2 YYEKEE (reference sequence). CDR3 DNA: TGTGCCAGCAGCTTGGGCGGGACTCCCCCCCGTCGGACCCAGCATTTT. Amino acid sequence: CASSLGGTPPRRTQHF.

This sequence joins TRBV10-3 and TRBJ1-5; 8 positions agree with TRBD1. The CDR3 covers 16 residues. CDR1 is ENHRY and CDR2 is SYGVKD in the germline V gene. Unmatched junction bases numbered 3, after V lost 0 bases and J lost 2 bases. The CDR3 loop reads CAISESRGLGNQPQHF. The DNA of the CDR3 is TGTGCCATCAGTGAGTCCAGGGGGCTTGGCAATCAGCCCCAGCATTTT.